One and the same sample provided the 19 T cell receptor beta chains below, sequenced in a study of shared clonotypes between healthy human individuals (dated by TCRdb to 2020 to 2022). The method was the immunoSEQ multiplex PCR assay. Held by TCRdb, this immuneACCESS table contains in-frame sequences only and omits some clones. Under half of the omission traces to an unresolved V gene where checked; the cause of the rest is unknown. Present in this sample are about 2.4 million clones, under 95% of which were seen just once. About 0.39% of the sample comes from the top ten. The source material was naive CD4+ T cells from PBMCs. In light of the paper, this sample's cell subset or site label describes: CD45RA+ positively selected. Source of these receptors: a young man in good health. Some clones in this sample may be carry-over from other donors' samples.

In DNA, the CDR3 is TGTGCCAGCAGCTTAGCCCCGACGGGAGGCTACACCTTC. Translated: CASSLAPTGGYTF. The chain uses TRBV7-2 and TRBJ1-2; D remains ambiguous. V lost 0 bases and J lost 8, with 10 bases in between. The germline gives CDR1 SGHTA, CDR2 FQGNSA. The CDR3 sequence is 13 residues long.

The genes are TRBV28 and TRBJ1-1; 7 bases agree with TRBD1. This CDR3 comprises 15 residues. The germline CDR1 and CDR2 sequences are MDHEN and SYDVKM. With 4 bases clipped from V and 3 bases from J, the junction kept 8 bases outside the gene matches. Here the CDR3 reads CASSSPRGPHTEAFF. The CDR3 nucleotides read TGTGCCAGCAGTTCACCGAGGGGGCCCCACACTGAAGCTTTCTTT.

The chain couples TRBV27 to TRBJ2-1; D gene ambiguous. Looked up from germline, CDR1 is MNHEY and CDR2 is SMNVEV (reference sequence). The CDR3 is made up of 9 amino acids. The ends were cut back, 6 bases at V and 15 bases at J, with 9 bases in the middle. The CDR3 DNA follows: TGTGCCAGCAGGCTAAGTCCGTTCTTC. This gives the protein CASRLSPFF.

The CDR3 bases are TGTGCCAGCTCAGCGGCGACAGGGAATAACTATGGCTACACCTTC. This sequence encodes CASSAATGNNYGYTF. This chain joins TRBV18 and TRBJ1-2; 7 nucleotides match TRBD1. Germline CDR1 reads KGHSH; CDR2 reads LQKENI. The CDR3 spans 15 residues. Trimming took 5 bases from V and 1 from J; bases not matched to a gene: 7.

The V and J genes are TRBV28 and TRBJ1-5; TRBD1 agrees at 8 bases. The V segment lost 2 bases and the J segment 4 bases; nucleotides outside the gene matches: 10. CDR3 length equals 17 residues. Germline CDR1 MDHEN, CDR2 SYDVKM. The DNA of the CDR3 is TGTGCCAGCAGTTTACCCCGACAGGGGATCTTTAATCAGCCCCAGCATTTT. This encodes CASSLPRQGIFNQPQHF.

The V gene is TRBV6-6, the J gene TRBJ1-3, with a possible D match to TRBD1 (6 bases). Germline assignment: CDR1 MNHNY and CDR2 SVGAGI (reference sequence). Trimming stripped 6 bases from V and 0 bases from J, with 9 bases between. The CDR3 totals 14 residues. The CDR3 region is CASREGVSGNTIYF. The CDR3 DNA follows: TGTGCCAGCAGGGAGGGGGTCTCTGGAAACACCATATATTTT.

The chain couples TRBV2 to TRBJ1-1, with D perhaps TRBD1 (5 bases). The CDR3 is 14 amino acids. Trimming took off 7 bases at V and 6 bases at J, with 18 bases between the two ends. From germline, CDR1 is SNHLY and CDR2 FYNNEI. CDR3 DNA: TGTGCCAGCAACCTGGGAGGAGGGGCGCCTGAAGCTTTCTTT. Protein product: CASNLGGGAPEAFF.

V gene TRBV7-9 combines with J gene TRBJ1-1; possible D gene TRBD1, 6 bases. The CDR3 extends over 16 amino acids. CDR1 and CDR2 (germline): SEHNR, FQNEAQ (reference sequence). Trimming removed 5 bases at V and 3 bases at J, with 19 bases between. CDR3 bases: TGTGCCAGCAGCCCACCCCAAAGGACAGCTCACACTGAAGCTTTCTTT. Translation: CASSPPQRTAHTEAFF.

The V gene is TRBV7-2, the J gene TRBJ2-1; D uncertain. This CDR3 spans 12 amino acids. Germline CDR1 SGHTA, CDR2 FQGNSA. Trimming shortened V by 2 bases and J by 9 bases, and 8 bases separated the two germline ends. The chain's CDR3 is CASSLWPGEQFF. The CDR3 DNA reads TGTGCCAGCAGCTTATGGCCAGGTGAGCAGTTCTTC.

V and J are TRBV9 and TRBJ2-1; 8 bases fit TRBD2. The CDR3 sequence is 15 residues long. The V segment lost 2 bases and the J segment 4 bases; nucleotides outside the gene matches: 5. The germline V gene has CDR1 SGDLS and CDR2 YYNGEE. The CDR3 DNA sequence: TGTGCCAGCAGCGTCGATACTAGCGGATACAATGAGCAGTTCTTC. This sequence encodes CASSVDTSGYNEQFF.

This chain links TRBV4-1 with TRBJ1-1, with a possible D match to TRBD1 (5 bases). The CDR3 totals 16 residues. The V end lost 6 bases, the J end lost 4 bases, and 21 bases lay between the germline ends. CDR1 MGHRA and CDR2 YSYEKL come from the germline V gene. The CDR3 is CASSPNPGRGRTEAFF. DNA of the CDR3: TGCGCCAGCAGTCCTAACCCGGGACGGGGCCGCACTGAAGCTTTCTTT.

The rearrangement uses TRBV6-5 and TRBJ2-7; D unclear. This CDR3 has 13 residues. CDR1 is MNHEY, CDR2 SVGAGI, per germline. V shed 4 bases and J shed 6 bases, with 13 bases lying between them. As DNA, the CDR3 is TGTGCCAGCAGTTTGGTCGTTGAGGCCGAGCAGTACTTC. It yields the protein CASSLVVEAEQYF.

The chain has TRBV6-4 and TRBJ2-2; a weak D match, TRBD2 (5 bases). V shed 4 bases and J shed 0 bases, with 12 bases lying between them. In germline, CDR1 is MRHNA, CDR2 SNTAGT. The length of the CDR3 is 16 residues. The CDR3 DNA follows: TGTGCCAGCAGTGTAAGGAGCGGCCCGAACACCGGGGAGCTGTTTTTT. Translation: CASSVRSGPNTGELFF.

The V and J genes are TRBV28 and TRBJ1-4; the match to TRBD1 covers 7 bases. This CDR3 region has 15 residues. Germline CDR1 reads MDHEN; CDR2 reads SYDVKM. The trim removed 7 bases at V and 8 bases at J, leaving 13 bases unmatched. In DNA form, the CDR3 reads TGTGCCAGCACCTTCTCACAGGGGCAACACGAAAAACTGTTTTTT. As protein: CASTFSQGQHEKLFF.

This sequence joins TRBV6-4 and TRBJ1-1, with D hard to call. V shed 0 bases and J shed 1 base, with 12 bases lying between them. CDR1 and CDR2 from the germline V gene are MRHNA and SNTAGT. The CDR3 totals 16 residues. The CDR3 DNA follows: TGTGCCAGCAGTGACTCGGCAGCATCGGGGAACACTGAAGCTTTCTTT. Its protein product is CASSDSAASGNTEAFF.

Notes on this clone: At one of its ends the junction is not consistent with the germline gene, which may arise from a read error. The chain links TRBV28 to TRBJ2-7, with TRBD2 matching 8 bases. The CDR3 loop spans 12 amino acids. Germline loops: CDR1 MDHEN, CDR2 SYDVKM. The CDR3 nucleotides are TGTGCCAGCACCCCCGGCGGGGGGACAACGAACTTC. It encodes CASTPGGGTTNF.

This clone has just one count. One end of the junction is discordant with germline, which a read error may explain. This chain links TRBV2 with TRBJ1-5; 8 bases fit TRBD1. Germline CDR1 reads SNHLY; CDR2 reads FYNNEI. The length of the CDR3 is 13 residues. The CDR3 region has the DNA TGTGCCAGCAGTGAAGTCTATAGGACAGGGTTTTCGTTC. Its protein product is CASSEVYRTGFSF.

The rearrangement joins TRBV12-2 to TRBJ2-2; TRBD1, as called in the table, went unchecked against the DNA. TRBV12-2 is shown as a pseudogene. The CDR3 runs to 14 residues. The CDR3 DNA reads TGTGCAAGTCGCTTAGTGGTGGGGCCCGGGGAGCTGTTTTTT. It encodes CASRLVVGPGELFF.

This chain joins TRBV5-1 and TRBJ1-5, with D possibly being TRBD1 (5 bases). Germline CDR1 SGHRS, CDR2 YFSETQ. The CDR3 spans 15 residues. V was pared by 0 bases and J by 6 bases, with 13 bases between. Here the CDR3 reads CASSLGPGEVQPQHF. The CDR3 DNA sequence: TGCGCCAGCAGCTTGGGTCCGGGGGAGGTTCAGCCCCAGCATTTT.